Each of the 18 T cell receptor beta chains below was sequenced from the same sample in a study of blood T cell repertoires in COVID-19. TCRdb's table, derived via immunoSEQ multiplex PCR, lists solely in-frame clones and lacks some. The table includes fewer than 250,000 clones, about 88% detected once. Material: peripheral blood. These receptors were collected from a man in his sixties or seventies with acute or convalescent COVID-19.

The chain joins TRBV19 to TRBJ1-1; TRBD1 matches at 8 bases. The CDR3 runs to 14 residues. Germline V CDR1 and CDR2: LNHDA, SQIVND (reference sequence). Trimming cost V 7 bases and J 4 bases; bases outside gene matches: 8. CDR3 loop: CASTPQGAGTEAFF. CDR3 bases: TGTGCCAGTACCCCGCAGGGGGCTGGCACTGAAGCTTTCTTT.

This sequence joins TRBV6-5 and TRBJ1-6; TRBD1 agrees at 10 bases. The CDR3 is made up of 13 amino acids. The trim removed 8 bases at V and 9 bases at J, leaving 4 bases unmatched. From germline, CDR1 is MNHEY and CDR2 SVGAGI. The CDR3 sequence is CASQDRGGSPLHF. CDR3 nucleotides: TGTGCCAGCCAGGACAGGGGGGGTTCACCCCTCCACTTT.

This chain links TRBV13 with TRBJ1-1; tentative D call: TRBD1 (5 bases). The CDR3 is 13 amino acids. The germline V and J ends were trimmed by 4 bases and 1 base, with 7 bases remaining between them. Germline CDR1 reads PRHDT; CDR2 reads FYEKMQ (reference sequence). CDR3 sequence reads: CASSSDRNTEAFF. In DNA form, the CDR3 reads TGTGCCAGCAGCTCCGACAGGAACACTGAAGCTTTCTTT.

The rearrangement links TRBV5-1 to TRBJ1-1; the D is unclear. CDR1 is SGHRS and CDR2 is YFSETQ in the germline V gene. The CDR3 runs 13 residues. Trimming removed 0 bases at V and 11 bases at J, with 14 bases between. CDR3 amino acids: CASSLGFSEEAFF. The CDR3 DNA reads as TGCGCCAGCAGCTTGGGGTTCTCTGAGGAGGCTTTCTTT.

This clone has just one count. This chain's CDR3 is CASSSEGARNEQFF. The DNA for the CDR3 is TGTGCCAGCAGTTCCGAGGGGGCTCGGAATGAGCAGTTCTTC. The chain uses TRBV2 and TRBJ2-1; the match to TRBD1 covers 7 bases. The CDR3 runs to 14 residues. V lost 5 bases, J lost 7 bases, and 8 bases stayed unmatched. The V gene's germline CDR1 is SNHLY and CDR2 FYNNEI.

There are a few counts of this clone. The rearrangement joins TRBV7-2 to TRBJ1-2; D is uncertain. V lost 3 bases to trimming and J lost 8 bases, with 19 bases between them. Germline V CDR1 and CDR2: SGHTA, FQGNSA. CDR3 length equals 15 residues. The CDR3 reads CASSLGGVLRSGYTF. As DNA, the CDR3 is TGTGCCAGCAGCTTGGGAGGCGTCCTGAGGAGCGGCTACACCTTC.

The chain links TRBV29-1 to TRBJ2-6; D is uncertain. The length of the CDR3 is 13 residues. Germline CDR1 and CDR2: SQVTM and ANQGSEA. V was cut by 3 bases and J by 4 bases, with 7 bases left in between. CDR3 residues: CSVEQAGANVLTF. CDR3 nucleotides: TGCAGCGTTGAGCAGGCCGGGGCCAACGTCCTGACTTTC.

The gene calls are TRBV2 and TRBJ2-3, with D possibly being TRBD2 (6 bases). CDR3 size: 14 residues. Germline CDR1 is SNHLY and CDR2 is FYNNEI. Trimming pared 1 base from V and 3 bases from J, leaving 8 bases between. The CDR3 protein is CASSEGLGTDTQYF. DNA of the CDR3: TGTGCCAGCAGTGAAGGACTAGGTACAGATACGCAGTATTTT.

The chain links TRBV4-1 to TRBJ1-3; 7 bases match TRBD1. Germline CDR1 is MGHRA and CDR2 is YSYEKL. This CDR3 is 15 amino acids long. V shed 4 bases and J 2 bases; nucleotides not matched to a gene: 5. CDR3 nucleotide sequence: TGCGCCAGCAGCCCGTGGACAGGAGCTGGAAACACCATATATTTT. This translates into CASSPWTGAGNTIYF.

This chain connects TRBV7-2 to TRBJ2-1, with TRBD2 matching 7 bases. J gave up 7 bases and V 7 bases, and 7 bases lay outside the gene matches. Germline CDR1 is SGHTA and CDR2 is FQGNSA. This CDR3 region has 13 residues. In nucleotides, the CDR3 is TGTGCCAGCAACCCGGGACTAAGTAATGAGCAGTTCTTC. The encoded protein is CASNPGLSNEQFF.

This chain connects TRBV3-1 (or the pseudogene TRBV3-2) to TRBJ1-1, with a tentative D call TRBD1 (6 bases). The CDR3 extends over 15 amino acids. V lost 6 bases, J lost 1 base, and 15 bases lay in between. Germline values: CDR1 LGHDT, CDR2 YNNKEL (reference sequence). CDR3 protein: CASSLKGGGNTEAFF. In DNA form, the CDR3 reads TGTGCCAGCAGTCTCAAGGGAGGGGGGAACACTGAAGCTTTCTTT.

V gene TRBV10-3 combines with J gene TRBJ1-2, with a weak D call TRBD1 (6 bases). The CDR3 length is 16 residues. Germline loops: CDR1 ENHRY, CDR2 SYGVKD. Trimming left V 8 bases short and J 0 bases short, with 19 bases between. CDR3 sequence: CAISKAGDIANYGYTF. In nucleotides, the CDR3 is TGTGCCATCTCTAAGGCAGGGGATATAGCTAACTATGGCTACACCTTC.

The V and J genes are TRBV19 and TRBJ1-5, with D unresolved. V was trimmed by 7 bases and J by 0 bases, leaving 13 bases between them. The CDR3 totals 15 residues. Germline V gives CDR1 LNHDA, CDR2 SQIVND (reference sequence). The CDR3: CASNKGGSSNQPQHF. The CDR3, as DNA: TGTGCCAGTAACAAGGGAGGGAGTAGCAATCAGCCCCAGCATTTT.

Only a few counts were recorded for this clone. The chain joins TRBV12-3 or TRBV12-4 to TRBJ2-2; D may be TRBD2 (6 bases). Trimming pared 6 bases from V and 6 bases from J, leaving 11 bases between. The CDR3 loop spans 13 amino acids. CDR3 protein: CASRLGGPGELFF. The DNA for the CDR3 is TGTGCCAGCAGACTGGGGGGACCCGGGGAGCTGTTTTTT.

The rearrangement uses TRBV5-1 and TRBJ1-4; D may be TRBD1 (5 bases). The CDR3 sequence is 16 residues long. V lost 1 base and J lost 6, with 16 bases in between. CDR1 SGHRS and CDR2 YFSETQ come from the germline V gene. DNA for the CDR3: TGCGCCAGCAGCTTGTGGGGGGACGGAGGATATGAAAAACTGTTTTTT. Its protein is CASSLWGDGGYEKLFF.

V usage is TRBV27 and J usage is TRBJ2-2, with 8 bases fitting TRBD2. From germline, CDR1 is MNHEY and CDR2 SMNVEV (reference sequence). This CDR3 contains 15 residues. V dropped 3 bases and J dropped 4; count of bases not matched to a gene: 4. CDR3 sequence: CASSLGTSGTGELFF. The DNA of the CDR3 is TGTGCCAGCAGTTTGGGGACTAGTGGCACCGGGGAGCTGTTTTTT.

The chain couples TRBV5-4 to TRBJ1-4; 7 bases fit TRBD1. CDR3 size: 15 residues. After removal of 3 bases from V and 4 bases from J, the junction contained 6 bases not matched to a gene. CDR1 is SGHNT, CDR2 YYREEE, per germline (reference sequence). This chain's CDR3 is CASSSATGINEKLFF. CDR3 bases: TGTGCCAGCAGCTCTGCGACAGGGATTAATGAAAAACTGTTTTTT.

The chain links TRBV10-3 to TRBJ2-7, with 10 bases identical to TRBD1. This CDR3 has 15 amino acids. Germline V gene data show CDR1 as ENHRY and CDR2 as SYGVKD. V shed 5 bases, J shed 6 bases, and the junction held 10 bases outside the gene matches. The CDR3: CAISNPGQGNPEQYF. DNA for the CDR3: TGTGCCATCAGTAATCCGGGACAGGGGAATCCCGAGCAGTACTTC.